This T cell receptor beta chain was identified during a study of blood T cell repertoires in COVID-19. Study information: Samples representing acute and convalescent COVID-19 were sourced from the United States, Italy and Spain.

Only in-frame clones appear in the TCRdb table, and some are missing; sequencing was by immunoSEQ multiplex PCR. The table lists 150,000 to 200,000 clones, roughly 79% of them singletons. As concerns this clone: The junction shows a germline mismatch at one end, possibly a read error.

Per the germline V gene, CDR1 is SNHLY and CDR2 is FYNNEI. This CDR3 comprises 15 residues. V and J are TRBV2 and TRBJ2-1; TRBD2 matches 8 bases. The material sequenced was peripheral blood. The clonotype originates from a man between 60 and 75 years old with active or convalescent COVID-19. The CDR3 loop reads CASKAGDQSFNEQFF. The CDR3 region has the DNA TGTGCCAGCAAAGCGGGGGATCAATCCTTCAATGAGCAGTTCTTC.